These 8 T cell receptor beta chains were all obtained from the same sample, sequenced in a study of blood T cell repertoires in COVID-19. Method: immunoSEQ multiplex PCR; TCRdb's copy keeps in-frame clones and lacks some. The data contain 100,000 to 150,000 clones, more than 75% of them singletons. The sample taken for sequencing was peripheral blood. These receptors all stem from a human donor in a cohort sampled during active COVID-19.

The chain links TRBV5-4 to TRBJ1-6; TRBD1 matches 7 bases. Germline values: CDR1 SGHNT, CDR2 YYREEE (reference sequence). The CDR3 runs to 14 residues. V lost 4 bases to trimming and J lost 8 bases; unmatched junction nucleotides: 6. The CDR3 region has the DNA TGTGCCAGCAGCGCCCGGGACAGCTATTCACCCCTCCACTTT. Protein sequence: CASSARDSYSPLHF.

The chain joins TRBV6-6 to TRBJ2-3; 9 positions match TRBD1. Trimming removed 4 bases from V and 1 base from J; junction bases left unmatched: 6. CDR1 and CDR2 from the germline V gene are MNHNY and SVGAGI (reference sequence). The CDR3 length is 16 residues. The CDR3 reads CASSSLRTGGTDTQYF. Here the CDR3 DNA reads TGTGCCAGCAGTTCCCTTAGGACAGGGGGCACAGATACGCAGTATTTT.

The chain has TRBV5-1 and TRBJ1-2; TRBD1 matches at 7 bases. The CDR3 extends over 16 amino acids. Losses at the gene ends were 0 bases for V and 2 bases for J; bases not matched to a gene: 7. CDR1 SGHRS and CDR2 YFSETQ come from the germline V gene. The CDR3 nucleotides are TGCGCCAGCAGCTTGGGTGGGACAGCCGTAAACTATGGCTACACCTTC. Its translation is CASSLGGTAVNYGYTF.

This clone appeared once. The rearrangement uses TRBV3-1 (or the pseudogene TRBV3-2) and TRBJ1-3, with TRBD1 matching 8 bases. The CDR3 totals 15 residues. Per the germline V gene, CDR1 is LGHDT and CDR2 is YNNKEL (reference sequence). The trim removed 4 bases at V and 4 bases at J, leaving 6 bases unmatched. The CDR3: CASSPQGASGNTIYF. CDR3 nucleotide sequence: TGTGCCAGCAGCCCTCAGGGGGCCTCGGGAAACACCATATATTTT.

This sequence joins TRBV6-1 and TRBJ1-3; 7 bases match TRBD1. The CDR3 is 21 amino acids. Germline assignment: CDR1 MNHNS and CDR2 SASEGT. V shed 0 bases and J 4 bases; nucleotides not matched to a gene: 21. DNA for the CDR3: TGTGCCAGCAGTGAAGCGCGAATTAACTGGGACAGCGCTGGATCAGGAAACACCATATATTTT. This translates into CASSEARINWDSAGSGNTIYF.

The CDR3 DNA sequence: TGTGCCAGCTCACCAGGACTAGCGGGAGCTCGGTTCTTC. This translates into CASSPGLAGARFF. This rearrangement joins TRBV18 to TRBJ2-1; 13 nucleotides line up with TRBD2. From germline, CDR1 is KGHSH and CDR2 LQKENI. Trimming removed 2 bases from V and 15 bases from J; junction bases left unmatched: 4. The CDR3 spans 13 residues.

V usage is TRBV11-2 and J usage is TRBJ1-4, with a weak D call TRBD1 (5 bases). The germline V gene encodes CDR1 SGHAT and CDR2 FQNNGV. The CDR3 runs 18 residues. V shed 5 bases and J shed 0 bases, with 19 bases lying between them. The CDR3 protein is CASSLGRLTDSTNEKLFF. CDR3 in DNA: TGTGCCAGCAGCCTCGGAAGATTGACAGACTCAACTAATGAAAAACTGTTTTTT.

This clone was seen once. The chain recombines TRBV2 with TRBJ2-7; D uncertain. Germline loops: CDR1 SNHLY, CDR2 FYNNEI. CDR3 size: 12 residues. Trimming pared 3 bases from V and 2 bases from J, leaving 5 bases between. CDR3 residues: CASSDRTYEQYF. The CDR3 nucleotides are TGTGCCAGCAGTGATAGAACCTACGAGCAGTACTTC. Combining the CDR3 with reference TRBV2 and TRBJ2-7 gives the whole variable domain EPEVTQTPSHQVTQMGQEVILRCVPISNHLYFYWYRQILGQKVEFLVSFYNNEISEKSEIFDDQFSVERPDGSNFTLKIRSTKLEDSAMYFCASSDRTYEQYFGPGTRLTVT.